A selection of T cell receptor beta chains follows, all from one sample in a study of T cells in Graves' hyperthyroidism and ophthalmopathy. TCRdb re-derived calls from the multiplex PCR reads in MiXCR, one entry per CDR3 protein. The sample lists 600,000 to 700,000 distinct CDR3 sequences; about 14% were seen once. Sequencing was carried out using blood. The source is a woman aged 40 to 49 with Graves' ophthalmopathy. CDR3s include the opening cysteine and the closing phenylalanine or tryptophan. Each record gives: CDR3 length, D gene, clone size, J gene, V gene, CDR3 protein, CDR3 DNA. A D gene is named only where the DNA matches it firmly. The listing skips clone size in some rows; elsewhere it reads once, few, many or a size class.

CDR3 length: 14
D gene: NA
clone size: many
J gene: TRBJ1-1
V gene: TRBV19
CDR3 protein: CASSADGLNTEAFF
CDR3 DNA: TGTGCCAGTAGTGCGGACGGGCTGAACACTGAAGCTTTCTTT

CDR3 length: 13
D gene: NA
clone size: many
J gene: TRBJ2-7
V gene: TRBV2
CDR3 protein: CASCPGYTYEQYF
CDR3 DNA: TGTGCCAGCTGTCCAGGCTATACCTACGAGCAGTACTTC

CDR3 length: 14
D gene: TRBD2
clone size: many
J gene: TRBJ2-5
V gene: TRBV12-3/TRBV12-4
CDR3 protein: CASSVAGVSETQYF
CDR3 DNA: TGTGCCAGCAGTGTAGCGGGAGTCTCGGAGACCCAGTACTTC

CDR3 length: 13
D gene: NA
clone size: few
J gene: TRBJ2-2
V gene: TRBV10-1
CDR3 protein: CASTPSLTGELFF
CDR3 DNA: TGCGCCAGCACCCCTTCCCTCACCGGGGAGCTGTTTTTT

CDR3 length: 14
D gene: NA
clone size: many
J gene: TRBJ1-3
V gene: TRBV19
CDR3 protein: CASSRTPPRNTIYF
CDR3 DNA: TGTGCCAGTAGCCGGACTCCTCCGAGAAACACCATATATTTT

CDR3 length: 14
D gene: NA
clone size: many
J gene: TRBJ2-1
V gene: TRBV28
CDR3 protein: CASSLLGSIDEQFF
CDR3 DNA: TGTGCCAGCAGTTTGCTAGGTTCTATCGATGAGCAGTTCTTC

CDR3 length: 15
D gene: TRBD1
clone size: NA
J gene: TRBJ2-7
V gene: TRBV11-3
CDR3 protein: CASSIDRGTRYEQYF
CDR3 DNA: TGTGCCAGCAGCATCGACAGGGGGACCCGCTACGAGCAGTACTTC

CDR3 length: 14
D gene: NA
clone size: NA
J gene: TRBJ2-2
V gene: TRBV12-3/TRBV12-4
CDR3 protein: CASIPQGDTGELFF
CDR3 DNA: TGTGCCAGCATCCCACAGGGAGACACCGGGGAGCTGTTTTTT

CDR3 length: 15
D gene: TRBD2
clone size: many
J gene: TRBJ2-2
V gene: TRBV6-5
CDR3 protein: CASSYSMTSPGELFF
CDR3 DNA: TGTGCCAGCAGTTATTCGATGACTAGCCCAGGGGAGCTGTTTTTT

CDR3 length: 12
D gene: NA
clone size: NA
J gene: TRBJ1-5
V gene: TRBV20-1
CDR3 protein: CSGQGSNQPQHF
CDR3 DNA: TGCAGTGGTCAGGGTAGCAATCAGCCCCAGCATTTT

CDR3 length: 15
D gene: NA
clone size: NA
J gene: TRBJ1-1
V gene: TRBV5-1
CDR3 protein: CASSLLESGNTEAFF
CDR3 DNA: TGCGCCAGCAGCTTGCTCGAATCGGGGAACACTGAAGCTTTCTTT

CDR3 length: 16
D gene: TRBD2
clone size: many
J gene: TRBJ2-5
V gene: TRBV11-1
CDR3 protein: CASSPRLAGEQETQYF
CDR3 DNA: TGTGCCAGCAGCCCAAGACTAGCGGGGGAACAAGAGACCCAGTACTTC

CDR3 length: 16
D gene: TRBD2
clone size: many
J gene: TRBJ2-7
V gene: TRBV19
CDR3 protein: CASSIDYASGRYEQYF
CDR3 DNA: TGTGCCAGTAGTATAGATTACGCTAGCGGGAGATACGAGCAGTACTTC

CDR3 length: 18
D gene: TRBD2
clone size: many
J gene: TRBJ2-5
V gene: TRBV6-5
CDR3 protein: CASRTGTMQTSRAETQYF
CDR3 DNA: TGTGCCAGCAGAACCGGGACTATGCAAACGTCGAGGGCAGAGACCCAGTACTTC

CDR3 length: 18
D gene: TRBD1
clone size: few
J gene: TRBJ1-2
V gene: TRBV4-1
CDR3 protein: CASSQDLRTGAGNYGYTF
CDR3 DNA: TGCGCCAGCAGCCAAGACCTCCGGACAGGGGCGGGTAACTATGGCTACACCTTC

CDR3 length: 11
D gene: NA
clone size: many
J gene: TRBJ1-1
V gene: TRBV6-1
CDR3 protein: CASNINTEAFF
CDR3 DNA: TGTGCCAGCAACATAAACACTGAAGCTTTCTTT

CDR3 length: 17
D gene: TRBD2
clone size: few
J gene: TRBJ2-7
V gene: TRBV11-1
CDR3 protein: CASSSEAASGGPYEQYF
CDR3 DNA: TGTGCCAGCAGCTCGGAAGCGGCTAGCGGGGGGCCCTACGAGCAGTACTTC

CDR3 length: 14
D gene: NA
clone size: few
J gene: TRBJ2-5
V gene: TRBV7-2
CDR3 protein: CASSSQAYAETQYF
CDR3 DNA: TGTGCCAGCAGCTCTCAGGCGTACGCAGAGACCCAGTACTTC

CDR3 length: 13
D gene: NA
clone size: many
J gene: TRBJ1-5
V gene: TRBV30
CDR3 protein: CAWSVADDQPQHF
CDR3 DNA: TGTGCCTGGAGTGTTGCTGACGATCAGCCCCAGCATTTT

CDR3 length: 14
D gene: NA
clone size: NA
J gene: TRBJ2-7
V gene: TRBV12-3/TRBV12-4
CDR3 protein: CASSLPNRVLGQYF
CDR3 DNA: TGTGCCAGCAGTTTACCGAACAGGGTTCTTGGGCAGTACTTC

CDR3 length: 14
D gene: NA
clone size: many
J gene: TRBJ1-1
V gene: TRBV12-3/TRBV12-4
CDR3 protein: CASRGEVGDTEAFF
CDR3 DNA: TGTGCCAGCCGGGGGGAGGTGGGGGACACTGAAGCTTTCTTT

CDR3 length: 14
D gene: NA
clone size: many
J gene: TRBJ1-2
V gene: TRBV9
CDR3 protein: CASSVGQSNYGYTF
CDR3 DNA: TGTGCCAGCAGCGTCGGACAGTCTAACTATGGCTACACCTTC

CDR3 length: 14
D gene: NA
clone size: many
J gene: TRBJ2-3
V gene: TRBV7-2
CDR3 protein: CASRQTPGTDTQYF
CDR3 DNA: TGTGCCAGCAGACAGACGCCCGGCACAGATACGCAGTATTTT

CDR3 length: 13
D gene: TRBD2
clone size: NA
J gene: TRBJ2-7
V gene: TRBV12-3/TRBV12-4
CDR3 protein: CASSGDYIYEQYF
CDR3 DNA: TGTGCCAGCAGTGGGGACTACATCTACGAGCAGTACTTC

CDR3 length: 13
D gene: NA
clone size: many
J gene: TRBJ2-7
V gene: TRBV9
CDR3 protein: CASSVDLTGEQYF
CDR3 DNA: TGTGCCAGCAGCGTAGACCTCACCGGGGAGCAGTACTTC

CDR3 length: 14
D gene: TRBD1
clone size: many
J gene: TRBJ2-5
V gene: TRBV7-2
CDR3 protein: CASSLDRVQETQYF
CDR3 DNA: TGTGCCAGCAGCCTTGACAGGGTACAAGAGACCCAGTACTTC

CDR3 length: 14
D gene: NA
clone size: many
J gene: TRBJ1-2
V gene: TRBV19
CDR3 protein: CASSPNMGTRGYTF
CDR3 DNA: TGTGCCAGTAGCCCCAATATGGGGACTCGTGGCTACACCTTC

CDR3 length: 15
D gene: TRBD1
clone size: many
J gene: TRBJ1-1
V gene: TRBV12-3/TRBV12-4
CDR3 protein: CASSPRTGGTTEAFF
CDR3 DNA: TGTGCCAGCAGTCCAAGGACAGGGGGCACCACTGAAGCTTTCTTT

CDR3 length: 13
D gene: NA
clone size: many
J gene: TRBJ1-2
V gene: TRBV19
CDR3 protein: CASRPDQKGGYTF
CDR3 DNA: TGTGCCAGTAGGCCGGACCAAAAGGGCGGCTACACCTTC

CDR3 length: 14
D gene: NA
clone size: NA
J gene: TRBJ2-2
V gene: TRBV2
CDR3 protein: CASSEWVNTGELFF
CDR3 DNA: TGTGCCAGCAGTGAATGGGTGAACACCGGGGAGCTGTTTTTT

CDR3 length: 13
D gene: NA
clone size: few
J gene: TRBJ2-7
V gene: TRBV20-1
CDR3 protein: CSARGEIAYEQYF
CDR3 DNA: TGCAGTGCTAGAGGTGAAATCGCCTACGAGCAGTACTTC

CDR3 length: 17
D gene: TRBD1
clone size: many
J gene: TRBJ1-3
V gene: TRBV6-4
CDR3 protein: CASSKTGGLRSGNTIYF
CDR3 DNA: TGTGCCAGCAGCAAAACAGGGGGCCTACGCTCTGGAAACACCATATATTTT

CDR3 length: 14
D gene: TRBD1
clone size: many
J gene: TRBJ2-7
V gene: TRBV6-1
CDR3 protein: CASSERTGLYEQYF
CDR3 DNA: TGTGCCAGCAGTGAACGGACAGGCCTATACGAGCAGTACTTC

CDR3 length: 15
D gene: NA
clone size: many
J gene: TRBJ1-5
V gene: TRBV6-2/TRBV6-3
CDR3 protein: CASSYSPGPLTPQHF
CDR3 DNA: TGTGCCAGCAGTTACTCCCCCGGGCCCCTCACGCCCCAGCATTTT

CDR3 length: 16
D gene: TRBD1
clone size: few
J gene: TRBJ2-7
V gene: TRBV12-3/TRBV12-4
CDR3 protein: CASSPQGDRGVSEQYF
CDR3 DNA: TGTGCCAGCAGCCCGCAGGGGGACAGGGGTGTTTCCGAGCAGTACTTC

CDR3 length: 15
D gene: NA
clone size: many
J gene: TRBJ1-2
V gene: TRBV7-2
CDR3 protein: CASSRGPDSRYGYTF
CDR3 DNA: TGTGCCAGCAGCAGAGGCCCTGACTCCCGCTATGGCTACACCTTC

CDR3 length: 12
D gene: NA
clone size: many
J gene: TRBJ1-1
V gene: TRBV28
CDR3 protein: CASSATGRVAFF
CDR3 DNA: TGTGCCAGCAGTGCGACAGGCCGCGTTGCTTTCTTT

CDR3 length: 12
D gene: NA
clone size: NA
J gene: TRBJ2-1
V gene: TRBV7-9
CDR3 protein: CASSLSLREQFF
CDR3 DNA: TGTGCCAGCAGCTTATCTCTAAGGGAGCAGTTCTTC

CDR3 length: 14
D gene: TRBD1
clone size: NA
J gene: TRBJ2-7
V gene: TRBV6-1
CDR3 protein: CASRGTGGNYEQYF
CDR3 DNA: TGTGCCAGCAGGGGGACAGGGGGAAACTACGAGCAGTACTTC

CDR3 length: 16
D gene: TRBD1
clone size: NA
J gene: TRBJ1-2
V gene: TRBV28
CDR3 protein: CASRPWTGAGNYGYTF
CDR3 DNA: TGTGCCAGCAGACCCTGGACAGGGGCGGGCAACTATGGCTACACCTTC

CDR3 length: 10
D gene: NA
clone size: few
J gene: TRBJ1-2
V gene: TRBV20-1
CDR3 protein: CSARVYGYTF
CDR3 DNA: TGCAGTGCTCGAGTGTATGGCTACACCTTC

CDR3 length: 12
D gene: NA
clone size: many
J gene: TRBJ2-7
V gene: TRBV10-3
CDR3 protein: CAISETGDEQYF
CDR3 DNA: TGTGCCATCAGTGAAACAGGAGACGAGCAGTACTTC

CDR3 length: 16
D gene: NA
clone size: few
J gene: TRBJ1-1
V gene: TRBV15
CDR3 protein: CATSREVTGSGTEAFF
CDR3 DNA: TGTGCCACCAGCAGAGAAGTTACAGGGTCGGGCACTGAAGCTTTCTTT

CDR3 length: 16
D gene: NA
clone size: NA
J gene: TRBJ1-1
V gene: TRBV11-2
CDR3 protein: CASSRPGRGERTEAFF
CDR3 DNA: TGTGCCAGCAGCCGCCCTGGGAGGGGGGAGAGGACTGAAGCTTTCTTT

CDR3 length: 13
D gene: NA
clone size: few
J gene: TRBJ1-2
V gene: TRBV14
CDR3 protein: CASSQNSYYGYTF
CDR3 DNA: TGTGCCAGCAGCCAGAACAGCTACTATGGCTACACCTTC

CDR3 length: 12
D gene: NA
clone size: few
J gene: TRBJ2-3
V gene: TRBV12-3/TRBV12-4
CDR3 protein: CASSRSTDTQYF
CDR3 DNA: TGTGCCAGCAGCCGAAGCACAGATACGCAGTATTTT

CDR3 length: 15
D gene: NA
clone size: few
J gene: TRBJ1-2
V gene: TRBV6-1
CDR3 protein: CASRARGGDHYGYTF
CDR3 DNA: TGTGCCAGCAGGGCCCGCGGGGGGGATCACTATGGCTACACCTTC

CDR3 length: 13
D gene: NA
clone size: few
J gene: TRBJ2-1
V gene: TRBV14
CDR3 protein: CASSQGGHSGQFF
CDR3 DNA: TGTGCCAGCAGCCAAGGTGGTCACTCGGGGCAGTTCTTC

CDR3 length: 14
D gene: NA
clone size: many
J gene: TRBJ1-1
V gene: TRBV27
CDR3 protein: CASSLLDSNTEAFF
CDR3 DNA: TGTGCCAGCAGTTTGTTAGACTCAAACACTGAAGCTTTCTTT

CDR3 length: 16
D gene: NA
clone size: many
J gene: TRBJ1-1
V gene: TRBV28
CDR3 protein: CASRDESGGWGTEAFF
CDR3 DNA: TGTGCCAGCAGGGACGAGTCTGGGGGCTGGGGCACTGAAGCTTTCTTT

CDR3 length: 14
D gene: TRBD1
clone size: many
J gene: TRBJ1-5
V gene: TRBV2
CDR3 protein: CASKTDRGDQPQHF
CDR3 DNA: TGTGCCAGTAAGACGGACAGGGGGGATCAGCCCCAGCATTTT

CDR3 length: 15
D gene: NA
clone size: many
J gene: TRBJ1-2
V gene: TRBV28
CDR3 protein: CASSFSGRRNYGYTF
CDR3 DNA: TGTGCCAGCAGTTTCTCCGGACGGCGTAACTATGGCTACACCTTC

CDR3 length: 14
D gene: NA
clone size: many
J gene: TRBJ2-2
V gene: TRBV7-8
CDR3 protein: CASSLAYSSGELFF
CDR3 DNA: TGTGCCAGCAGCTTAGCGTATTCGTCCGGGGAGCTGTTTTTT

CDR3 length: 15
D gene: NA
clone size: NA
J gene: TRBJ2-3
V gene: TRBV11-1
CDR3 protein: CASSPAAGFGDTQYF
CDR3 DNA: TGTGCCAGCAGCCCCGCGGCAGGGTTTGGAGATACGCAGTATTTT

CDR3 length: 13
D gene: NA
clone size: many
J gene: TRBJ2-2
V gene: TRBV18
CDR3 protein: CASSPRNTGELFF
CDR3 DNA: TGTGCCAGCAGTCCCAGGAACACCGGGGAGCTGTTTTTT